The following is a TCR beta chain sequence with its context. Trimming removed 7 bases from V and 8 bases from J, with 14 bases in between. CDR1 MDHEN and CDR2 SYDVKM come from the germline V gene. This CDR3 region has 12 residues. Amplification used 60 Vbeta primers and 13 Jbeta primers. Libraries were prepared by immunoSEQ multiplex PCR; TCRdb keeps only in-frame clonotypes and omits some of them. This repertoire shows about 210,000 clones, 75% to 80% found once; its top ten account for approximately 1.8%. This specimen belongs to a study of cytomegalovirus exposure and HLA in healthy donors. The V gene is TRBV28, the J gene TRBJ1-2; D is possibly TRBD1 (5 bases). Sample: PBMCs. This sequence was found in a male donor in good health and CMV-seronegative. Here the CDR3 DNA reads TGTGCCAGCACCTGGGGCATTTCGGGCTACACCTTC. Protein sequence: CASTWGISGYTF.